This T cell receptor beta chain comes out of a study of cytomegalovirus exposure and HLA in healthy donors. Findings of the study overall: Upon later analysis, TCR association rates were observed to vary by HLA locus, being highest for DRB1 and lowest for HLA-C. Reports credit the classifier with highly specific, highly sensitive diagnosis of cytomegalovirus status.

Every donor was a healthy person donating bone marrow. Both 60 Vbeta primers and 13 Jbeta primers went into the PCR. The repertoire was sequenced with immunoSEQ multiplex PCR; TCRdb's copy has only in-frame clones and lacks some. The data hold 130,000 to 150,000 clones, with around three quarters observed a single time. The length of the CDR3 is 13 residues. Germline values: CDR1 MDHEN, CDR2 SYDVKM. With 6 bases removed from V and 1 base from J, the gap between germline ends came to 10 bases. In regard to this clone: Its antigen is as yet unknown.

This TCR was recovered from a middle-aged man in good health and CMV-seropositive. The J gene is TRBJ2-7, the V gene TRBV28; D may be TRBD1 (5 bases). The source material was PBMCs. CDR3 nucleotide sequence: TGTGCCAGCAGGACCACAGGTTCCTACGAGCAGTACTTC. Protein product: CASRTTGSYEQYF.